This T cell receptor (beta chain) was recorded in a study of T cell responses to AZD1222 COVID-19 vaccine. Study outcomes and limitations: Females outnumbered males among donors, who were mostly white British; clonal diversity was possibly underestimated. Spike was spanned by vaccine-associated CD4 TCRs, which were dominant at 160-218 and 743-854.

Using immunoSEQ multiplex PCR, the repertoire was profiled, and TCRdb retains in-frame clones only, with some absent. The repertoire consists of 120,000 or so clones, with about 90% occurring once and the leading ten covering approximately 1.1%. With regard to this clone: Its antigen remains unknown.

The sample was peripheral blood, taken on day 0 of AZD1222 vaccination. The sequence derives from an adult in good health.

CDR3: CASSRGSRYEQYF. The CDR3 coding sequence is TGTGCCAGCTCGAGGGGATCCAGGTACGAGCAGTACTTC. The chain carries TRBV18 and TRBJ2-7; D tentatively fits TRBD1 or TRBD2 (5 bases each). V was clipped by 6 bases and J by 4 bases, with 13 bases between them. Germline loops: CDR1 KGHSH, CDR2 LQKENI. The CDR3 is 13 amino acids.